This T cell receptor (beta chain) came from a study of T cells after yellow fever vaccination. CDR3 length: 12 amino acids. V was clipped by 10 bases and J by 2 bases, with 9 bases between them. Germline CDR1 MDHEN, CDR2 SYDVKM. TCRdb itself ran the 5' RACE reads through MiXCR, one entry per CDR3 protein. The table shows 300,000 to 400,000 distinct CDR3 sequences, with around 6.4% occurring only once. This clonotype was counted ten times or more. This chain links TRBV28 with TRBJ1-3, with D possibly being TRBD1 (5 bases). This specimen consisted of PBMCs, obtained 5 days after the yellow fever booster vaccination. This TCR derives from a man aged 25 to 45 who received the YFV17D yellow fever vaccine. This CDR3 reads CAIQGPGNTIYF. CDR3 in DNA: TGTGCCATCCAGGGCCCTGGAAACACCATATATTTT. Variable domain in full (rest from reference TRBV28 and TRBJ1-3): DVKVTQSSRYLVKRTGEKVFLECVQDMDHENMFWYRQDPGLGLRLIYFSYDVKMKEKGDIPEGYSVSREKKERFSLILESASTNQTSMYLCAIQGPGNTIYFGEGSWLTVV.